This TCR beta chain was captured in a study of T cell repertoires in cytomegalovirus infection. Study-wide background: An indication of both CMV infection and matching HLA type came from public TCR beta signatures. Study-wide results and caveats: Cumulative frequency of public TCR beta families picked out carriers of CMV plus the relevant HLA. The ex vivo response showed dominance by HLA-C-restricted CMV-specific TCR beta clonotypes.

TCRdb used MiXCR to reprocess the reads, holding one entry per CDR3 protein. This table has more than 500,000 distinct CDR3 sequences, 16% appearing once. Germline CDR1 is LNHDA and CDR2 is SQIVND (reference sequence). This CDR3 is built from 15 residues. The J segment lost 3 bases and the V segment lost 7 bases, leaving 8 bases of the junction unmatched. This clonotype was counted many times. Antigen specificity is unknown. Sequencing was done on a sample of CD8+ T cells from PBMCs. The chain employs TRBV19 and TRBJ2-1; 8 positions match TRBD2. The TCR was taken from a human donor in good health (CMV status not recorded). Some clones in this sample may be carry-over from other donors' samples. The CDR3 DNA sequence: TGTGCCAGTACAACCCGGCTAGCGGGCTACAATGAGCAGTTCTTC. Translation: CASTTRLAGYNEQFF.